The clone carrying this T cell receptor (beta chain) showed up just a few times. What it recognizes is unknown. Unique-molecular-identifier-tagged TCR beta cDNA libraries were used. TCRdb analysed the PCR reads with MiXCR anew, one entry per CDR3 protein. The sample holds fewer than 600,000 distinct CDR3 sequences, 45% seen once. This sample was included in a study of post-analysis software for immune sequencing data. V dropped 3 bases and J dropped 4 bases, with 13 bases sitting between them. The CDR3 is made up of 15 amino acids. CDR1 and CDR2 (germline): SGHTA, FQGNSA. Overall study findings and caveats: Among a few TRBV segments more frequent in patients than controls were TRBV5-6, TRBV5-1 and TRBV20-1. Same-batch samples co-clustered strongly by F measure. Relative to controls, patients with multiple sclerosis showed significantly lower normalized Chao1 diversity.

Sequences were obtained from blood. The TCR was taken from a girl between 10 and 17 years old with multiple sclerosis. The V call is TRBV7-2, the J call TRBJ2-1; no clear D gene. DNA of the CDR3: TGTGCCAGCAGCTTTAGTCCGAGCCGTTACAATGAGCAGTTCTTC. Residues: CASSFSPSRYNEQFF.